One sample yielded the 3 T cell receptor beta chains listed below, sequenced in a study of T cell repertoires in cytomegalovirus infection. TCRdb reprocessed the reads via MiXCR and lists one record per CDR3 protein. This table holds 900,000 to 950,000 distinct CDR3 sequences, roughly 30% found once. No antigens are known for them. Source: cultured CD8+ T cells from PBMCs, taken from culture after CMV antigen stimulation. These receptor sequences come from a human donor in good health (CMV status not recorded). Some clones in this sample may be carry-over from other donors' samples.

The rearrangement links TRBV7-6 to TRBJ1-6, with unresolved D. This CDR3 is built from 16 residues. Trimming left V 2 bases short and J 2 bases short, with 10 bases between. CDR1 SGHVS and CDR2 FNYEAQ come from the germline V gene. The CDR3 here is CASSLPNSTYNSPLHF. In DNA form, the CDR3 reads TGTGCCAGCAGCTTACCTAACAGCACCTATAATTCACCCCTCCACTTT.

The chain has TRBV24-1 and TRBJ2-2, with D unresolved. V was clipped by 4 bases and J by 6 bases, with 11 bases between them. The CDR3 consists of 14 residues. Germline CDR1 and CDR2: KGHDR and SFDVKD. For the CDR3, the DNA is TGTGCCACCAGTGACAGACATCAGGCCGGGGAGCTGTTTTTT. Amino acids: CATSDRHQAGELFF.

This clonotype showed up just a few times. The V call is TRBV10-3, the J call TRBJ1-1; 7 bases map to TRBD1. The CDR3 runs to 13 residues. From germline, CDR1 is ENHRY and CDR2 SYGVKD. J gave up 7 bases and V 3 bases, and 5 bases lay outside the gene matches. This CDR3 reads CAISEPGQIEAFF. DNA for the CDR3: TGTGCCATCAGTGAACCGGGACAGATTGAAGCTTTCTTT.